This is a list of T cell receptor beta chains from one sample in a study of STAT5B mutations in CD4+ large granular lymphocyte leukemia. The assay was immunoSEQ multiplex PCR, and TCRdb's table has in-frame clones only and misses some. This sample has around 35,000 clones, with about 90% found just once. Sequencing was carried out using CD4+ T cells from blood buffy coats. The receptors here all came from a human donor in good health. The CDR3 runs from the conserved cysteine through the conserved F or W. Each record gives: V gene, J gene, clone size, D gene, CDR3 protein, CDR3 DNA. A D gene is named only where the DNA matches it firmly. Size is stated for part of the rows, as once, few or many counts, or as a class when the clone is expanded.

TRBV27,TRBJ2-3,-,-,CASRSFYQARVTDTQYF,TGTGCCAGCAGATCATTTTATCAGGCTCGTGTCACAGATACGCAGTATTTT
TRBV6-5,TRBJ2-3,-,-,CASSYRLPTDTQYF,TGTGCCAGCAGTTACCGGCTCCCCACAGATACGCAGTATTTT
TRBV11-2,TRBJ2-7,-,-,CASSLDAGYEQYF,TGTGCCAGCAGCTTAGATGCGGGCTACGAGCAGTACTTC
TRBV25-1,TRBJ2-2,once,-,CASNSQGNTGELFF,TGTGCCAGCAATTCTCAGGGAAACACCGGGGAGCTGTTTTTT
TRBV5-1,TRBJ2-5,-,TRBD1,CASSTGQGGGETQYF,TGCGCCAGCAGCACCGGACAGGGCGGTGGGGAGACCCAGTACTTC
TRBV28,TRBJ2-7,once,TRBD1,CASSLPGQPSSYEQYF,TGTGCCAGCAGTCTCCCGGGACAGCCTAGCTCCTACGAGCAGTACTTC
TRBV14,TRBJ2-7,once,TRBD1,CASSQRQGSAYEQYF,TGTGCCAGCAGCCAAAGACAGGGAAGTGCCTACGAGCAGTACTTC
TRBV4-2,TRBJ1-2,few,-,CASSQALREGYGYTF,TGTGCCAGCAGCCAAGCGCTCAGGGAGGGGTATGGCTACACCTTC
TRBV6-6,TRBJ2-7,-,-,CATTRSYEQYF,TGTGCCACGACGCGCTCCTACGAGCAGTACTTC
TRBV6-5,TRBJ1-1,-,TRBD1,CATLRQGRGNTEAFF,TGTGCCACCCTCCGACAGGGGCGAGGGAACACTGAAGCTTTCTTT
TRBV6-4,TRBJ2-6,-,-,CATSDSLSGANVLTF,TGTGCCACATCCGACAGCCTCTCTGGGGCCAACGTCCTGACTTTC
TRBV5-1,TRBJ1-2,-,-,CASSLEPGSNYGYTF,TGCGCCAGCAGCTTGGAACCAGGGTCTAACTATGGCTACACCTTC
TRBV29-1,TRBJ2-1,-,-,CSVDQALIQFF,TGCAGCGTTGATCAGGCCCTGATCCAGTTCTTC
TRBV4-3,TRBJ2-1,-,TRBD2,CASSQESLATYNEQFF,TGCGCCAGCAGCCAAGAATCACTAGCGACCTACAATGAGCAGTTCTTC
TRBV28,TRBJ2-7,-,-,CASRVPGAADEQYF,TGTGCCAGCAGGGTCCCAGGGGCGGCGGACGAGCAGTACTTC
TRBV6-6,TRBJ2-7,-,-,CASSSRGSSYEQYF,TGTGCCAGCAGTTCTCGAGGGAGCTCCTACGAGCAGTACTTC
TRBV6-1,TRBJ1-2,-,-,CASSERVASNYGYTF,TGTGCCAGCAGTGAAAGAGTCGCCTCAAACTATGGCTACACCTTC
TRBV27,TRBJ1-1,-,-,CASTFGGSKKAFF,TGTGCCAGCACTTTCGGGGGCAGTAAAAAGGCTTTCTTT
TRBV5-5,TRBJ2-1,-,TRBD2,CASSLPSGSTANEQFF,TGTGCCAGCAGCTTACCTAGCGGGAGTACTGCGAATGAGCAGTTCTTC
TRBV15,TRBJ2-3,-,TRBD2,CATSRLAGFSTDTQYF,TGTGCCACCAGCAGACTAGCGGGGTTTAGCACAGATACGCAGTATTTT
TRBV2,TRBJ2-7,-,TRBD1,CASSGGTEVEQYF,TGTGCCAGCAGTGGGGGGACAGAGGTCGAGCAGTACTTC
TRBV9,TRBJ2-2,-,TRBD2,CASRSREDVGELFF,TGTGCCAGCAGATCCCGGGAGGACGTCGGGGAGCTGTTTTTT
TRBV18,TRBJ1-1,-,-,CASSPLDGNTEAFF,TGTGCCAGCTCACCCCTAGACGGGAACACTGAAGCTTTCTTT
TRBV2,TRBJ1-4,-,-,CASSGGYSEKLFF,TGTGCCAGCAGTGGGGGGTACAGTGAAAAACTGTTTTTT
TRBV4-1,TRBJ1-1,-,TRBD1,CASSQVGTGGRTEAFF,TGCGCCAGCAGCCAAGTTGGAACAGGGGGGAGAACTGAAGCTTTCTTT
TRBV9,TRBJ2-2,-,TRBD2,CASSALAGTGELFF,TGTGCCAGCAGCGCGCTAGCGGGGACCGGGGAGCTGTTTTTT
TRBV5-4,TRBJ1-4,-,-,CASSFDREKLFF,TGTGCCAGCAGCTTCGACAGGGAAAAACTGTTTTTT
TRBV18,TRBJ2-2,once,-,CASSPPWESRAGELFF,TGTGCCAGCTCACCACCGTGGGAGAGTCGGGCCGGGGAGCTGTTTTTT
TRBV10-3,TRBJ1-1,once,TRBD1,CAIRPDRAYKEAFF,TGTGCCATCAGGCCCGACAGGGCCTATAAGGAAGCTTTCTTT
TRBV10-1,TRBJ2-2,-,-,CASSERTGFRGRDTGELFF,TGCGCCAGCAGTGAAAGGACAGGGTTTCGCGGGAGGGACACCGGGGAGCTGTTTTTT
TRBV5-1,TRBJ2-3,-,TRBD2,CASSRLTSGEGTDTQYF,TGCGCCAGCAGCCGACTGACTAGCGGGGAGGGGACAGATACGCAGTATTTT
TRBV5-5,TRBJ1-1,-,-,CASSLDVRLSLLRDTEAFF,TGTGCCAGCAGCTTGGATGTACGCCTAAGCCTTCTCCGGGACACTGAAGCTTTCTTT
TRBV6-6,TRBJ1-1,-,-,CASSRGQIMNTEAFF,TGTGCCAGCAGCCGAGGACAAATCATGAACACTGAAGCTTTCTTT
TRBV5-4,TRBJ1-2,-,TRBD1,CASSFAGTGRDGYTF,TGTGCCAGCAGCTTTGCCGGGACAGGGAGGGATGGCTACACCTTC
TRBV29-1,TRBJ2-1,-,-,CSAATASYNEQFF,TGCAGCGCAGCGACAGCTTCCTACAATGAGCAGTTCTTC
TRBV7-2,TRBJ2-5,once,-,CASSTPRGTQYF,TGTGCCAGCAGCACCCCACGGGGGACCCAGTACTTC
TRBV15,TRBJ1-3,few,-,CATSRYTGGRGNTIYF,TGTGCCACCAGCAGGTATACAGGAGGTCGCGGAAACACCATATATTTT
TRBV4-1,TRBJ2-1,-,-,CASSQEERPYNEQFF,TGCGCCAGCAGCCAAGAGGAGCGGCCCTACAATGAGCAGTTCTTC
TRBV9,TRBJ2-1,-,-,CASSTTDRSSYNEQFF,TGTGCCAGCAGCACAACCGACAGGAGCTCCTACAATGAGCAGTTCTTC
TRBV27,TRBJ1-4,-,-,CASSFSGPNEKLFF,TGTGCCAGCAGTTTCTCCGGCCCTAATGAAAAACTGTTTTTT
TRBV5-5,TRBJ2-3,-,TRBD1,CASSSGDRGFTDTQYF,TGTGCCAGCAGCTCCGGAGACAGGGGCTTCACAGATACGCAGTATTTT
TRBV10-3,TRBJ1-3,few,-,CAISDPYASGNTIYF,TGTGCCATCAGTGACCCATACGCCTCTGGAAACACCATATATTTT
TRBV9,TRBJ2-7,-,-,CASSEGGSPPPYEQYF,TGTGCCAGCAGCGAAGGGGGGAGCCCCCCTCCCTACGAGCAGTACTTC
TRBV7-9,TRBJ1-1,-,-,CASSTQGATEAFF,TGTGCCAGCAGCACACAGGGAGCCACTGAAGCTTTCTTT
TRBV29-1,TRBJ2-1,-,TRBD2,CSVGLAGVEQFF,TGCAGCGTTGGACTAGCGGGAGTTGAGCAGTTCTTC
TRBV11-3,TRBJ1-5,-,-,CASSLEGNHQPQHF,TGTGCCAGCAGCTTAGAAGGGAACCATCAGCCCCAGCATTTT
TRBV7-6,TRBJ2-5,-,-,CASSLVLETQYF,TGTGCCAGCAGCTTAGTCTTGGAGACCCAGTACTTC
TRBV5-1,TRBJ1-6,-,-,CASSLASGANSPLHF,TGCGCCAGCAGCTTGGCCTCAGGCGCTAATTCACCCCTCCACTTT
TRBV10-3,TRBJ2-7,-,-,CAISTYYEQYF,TGTGCCATCAGTACATACTACGAGCAGTACTTC
TRBV7-8,TRBJ2-7,-,TRBD1,CASSLGTGSSYEQYF,TGTGCCAGCAGCCTCGGGACAGGGAGCTCCTACGAGCAGTACTTC
TRBV29-1,TRBJ2-5,-,TRBD1,CSADQGAGETQYF,TGCAGCGCCGACCAGGGGGCTGGTGAGACCCAGTACTTC
TRBV14,TRBJ2-7,-,TRBD2,CASSEGLAAAYEQYF,TGTGCCAGCAGCGAAGGACTAGCGGCCGCCTACGAGCAGTACTTC
TRBV6-5,TRBJ2-7,-,-,CASQGLSRGEQYF,TGTGCCAGCCAGGGGCTTTCCAGGGGTGAGCAGTACTTC
TRBV15,TRBJ1-1,few,-,CATSRAGSLKRVF,TGTGCCACCAGCAGAGCCGGGAGCCTGAAGAGAGTCTTT
TRBV7-9,TRBJ1-1,-,TRBD1,CASSLGQVTEAFF,TGTGCCAGCAGCTTGGGACAGGTCACTGAAGCTTTCTTT
TRBV5-4,TRBJ2-2,-,-,CASSPGQNTGELFF,TGTGCCAGCAGCCCGGGACAAAACACCGGGGAGCTGTTTTTT
TRBV5-4,TRBJ2-5,-,TRBD1,CASSPSGTGLETQYF,TGTGCCAGCAGCCCTTCCGGGACAGGGTTAGAGACCCAGTACTTC
TRBV29-1,TRBJ2-5,-,-,CSVDNTFETQYF,TGCAGCGTTGACAATACGTTCGAGACCCAGTACTTC
TRBV16,TRBJ1-2,-,-,CASSQSWQGGYTF,TGTGCCAGCAGCCAATCGTGGCAGGGGGGCTACACCTTC